What follows describes a single T cell receptor (beta chain). What it recognizes is unknown. This entry is derived from a study of Ad26.COV2.S vaccination and SARS-CoV-2 variants. Background on the study: Among those in the COV1001 Ad26.COV2.S trial arm was the donor. Study conclusions and caveats: Measures of TCR breadth and depth may have fallen short of total T cell responses.

Trimming took 4 bases from V and 5 from J; bases not matched to a gene: 12. The germline gives CDR1 SGDLS, CDR2 YYNGEE. The CDR3 runs to 18 residues. Specified treatment: 19 received Ad26.COV2.S at low or high dose, single or two shots; several received placebo; per-sample allocation not given. It was on day 63 after the first vaccine or placebo injection that samples were taken. Ad26.COV2.S expressed prefusion-stabilized spike from the original Wuhan strain. Repertoires were generated with immunoSEQ multiplex PCR, while TCRdb's copy carries only in-frame clones and drops some. The table has around 340,000 clones, 65% to 90% seen once.

Sequenced material: peripheral blood, taken in a trial of Ad26.COV2.S vaccine versus placebo. J is TRBJ2-7 and V is TRBV9; TRBD2 matches 16 bases. The receptor's source is a person between 18 and 59 years old who received the Ad26.COV2.S COVID-19 vaccine or a placebo. The CDR3 sequence is CASSNTGGTSGRADEQYF. The DNA for the CDR3 is TGTGCCAGCAGCAACACCGGGGGGACTAGCGGGAGGGCCGACGAGCAGTACTTC.